This TCR beta chain was sequenced during a study of blood T cell repertoires in COVID-19. Looking at the study overall: Samples of COVID-19 (acute and convalescent) were obtained from the United States, Italy and Spain. In each case, the material was cDNA or gDNA derived from T cells, B-cell-depleted T cells, or PBMCs.

The CDR3 covers 13 residues. Germline V lookup: CDR1 SGHTA, CDR2 FQGNSA. The V and J ends lost 7 bases and 7 bases respectively, with 14 bases between them. This clone appeared a few times. The assay was immunoSEQ multiplex PCR, and TCRdb's table has in-frame clones only and misses some. The repertoire holds about 230,000 clones, roughly 84% seen once, with just under 1% in the top ten. The clonotype was recovered from a man in his forties or fifties with acute or convalescent COVID-19. The sequencing sample was made of peripheral blood. The rearrangement uses TRBV7-2 and TRBJ1-5; perhaps TRBD1 as D (5 bases). In DNA, the CDR3 is TGTGCCAGCACCCTTCGGGGGGGACAGCCCCAGCATTTT. Residues: CASTLRGGQPQHF.